This TCR beta chain was identified during a study of pediatric ulcerative colitis. This was a survey-level run. Repertoires were generated with immunoSEQ multiplex PCR, while TCRdb's copy carries only in-frame clones and drops some. The table shows some 25,000 clones, with approximately 71% occurring only once. Rectal tissue came from one to two pinch biopsies taken at colonoscopy. Germline-derived CDR1 and CDR2 are SNHLY and FYNNEI. The length of the CDR3 is 11 residues. The V gene lost 7 bases and the J gene lost 4 bases, with 7 bases spanning the gap. Sequencing was performed on gut tissue. This receptor was identified in a boy aged 5-17 years with severe ulcerative colitis. The V call is TRBV2, the J call TRBJ2-5; no reliable D call. DNA of the CDR3: TGTGCCAGCACCCCTTTAGAGACCCAGTACTTC. Protein sequence: CASTPLETQYF. Combining the CDR3 with reference TRBV2 and TRBJ2-5 gives the whole variable domain EPEVTQTPSHQVTQMGQEVILRCVPISNHLYFYWYRQILGQKVEFLVSFYNNEISEKSEIFDDQFSVERPDGSNFTLKIRSTKLEDSAMYFCASTPLETQYFGPGTRLLVL.